Described below is a single TCR beta chain sequence and its context. Its antigen is still unknown. Qualities for individual bases were not recorded, and no much larger clone is one base off. This specimen belongs to a study of blood T cell repertoires in COVID-19 (dated by TCRdb to the early 2020s). A note on the overall study: Collaborator samples came from the United States, Italy and Spain and covered acute and convalescent phases of COVID-19. The samples were drawn from two sources: the first 160 participants of the ongoing ImmuneRACE study, and 1,254 subjects contributed by 6 global collaborators. Where HLA class I and class II types were available, the types were taken from metadata supplied by the sample provider, not from assay-based typing. The material from the prospective study consisted of cDNA or gDNA derived from T cells, B-cell-depleted T cells, or PBMCs. The repertoires were released in a freely available public database intended as a resource for research on the immune response to SARS-CoV-2. Deeply sampled blood TCRbeta repertoires from subjects exposed to, actively infected with, or recovered from COVID-19 were included in the dataset. Nearly every sample came with metadata listing a de-identified subject ID, COVID-19 status, age in years and sex.

In the prospective study, participants were 18 to 89 years old, resided in 25 or so geographic areas of the United States, and were enrolled through a virtual design. Cohort assignment in the prospective study relied on participant-reported clinical history from a screening survey and a study questionnaire. For ImmuneRACE Cohort 3, a participant was defined as recovered based on two consecutive negative NP/OP PCR tests, clearance by a healthcare professional, or resolution of symptoms. Each participant in the prospective study had whole blood, serum and a nasopharyngeal or oropharyngeal swab collected by mobile phlebotomists. Over a roughly two-month period, participants in the prospective study had the option of providing additional blood draws and questionnaires. Prospective study blood samples were shipped either frozen or at room temperature before DNA extraction. TCRbeta CDR3 regions were amplified from genomic DNA by means of the immunoSEQ Assay, a bias-controlled multiplex PCR. The original pipeline was this. The number of nucleated cells in each sample was estimated from the amplification of reference gene primers within the assay. Sequence reads were collapsed and filtered to measure the absolute abundance of every unique TCRbeta CDR3 rearrangement. For each sample, productive Simpson clonality was calculated by taking the square root of Simpson's diversity index across productive rearrangements. TCRdb's version of the immuneACCESS table is confined to in-frame rearrangements and falls short of the full clone set. An unresolved V gene accounts for under half of the shortfall where checked; the remainder is of unknown origin. V and J calls and clone size are as listed in that table; D and trimming were resolved from the DNA. This sample gives under 350,000 clones in total; 85% to 90% of them show up just once. Together, the top ten hold roughly 1.8% of the sample.

Broad study findings and their caveats: Clinical and demographic metadata were provided uncurated, with the amount varying by source and participant.

Taken from the germline V gene (reference sequence), the CDR1 and CDR2 loops are SGHNT and YYREEE. The V end loses 0 bases and the J end loses 7 bases, and a stretch of 10 bases separates them. Taken from cysteine to phenylalanine, the CDR3 has 13 residues. The only DNA kept is the CDR3, 39 bases in frame from the first base. This receptor chain uses TRBV5-4 and TRBJ1-2; the D gene lacks a confident call. The specimen sequenced was PBMCs or T cells enriched from blood (not recorded which). The origin of this receptor is a woman in her sixties or seventies who had recovered from COVID-19. The nucleotides are TGTGCCAGCAGCTTGGCCCAGGAGGGTGGCTACACCTTC. This encodes CASSLAQEGGYTF.